Listed below are T cell receptor beta chains from one sample, sequenced in a study of T-cell reconstitution after alpha-beta-depleted transplantation in children. Each CDR3 protein is one row after TCRdb ran MiXCR on the PCR reads. This sample has some 260,000 distinct CDR3 sequences; under 30% occur once, and the top ten carry 4.5% to 5.5%. The sequencing here drew on PBMCs, mostly from graft donor cells, taken 360 days after TCRalphabeta/CD19-depleted stem cell transplant. Receptor source: a female patient aged 2-10 years who had a stem cell transplant for congenital amegakaryocytic thrombocytopenia, so the T cells may come from the graft donor. Both conserved end residues are part of each CDR3. A D gene is named only where the DNA matches it firmly. Clone size is shown for a subset of rows, as once, few, many or a class of expanded clone.

CDR3aa: CASSAGTTYTGELFF
CDR3nt: TGCGCCAGCAGCGCCGGGACTACGTACACCGGGGAGCTGTTTTTT
j_gene: TRBJ2-2
v_gene: TRBV4-3
abundance: NA
d_gene: TRBD2

CDR3aa: CAISDHHSGARTDTQYF
CDR3nt: TGTGCCATCAGTGACCACCATAGCGGGGCCCGCACAGATACGCAGTATTTT
j_gene: TRBJ2-3
v_gene: TRBV10-3
abundance: NA
d_gene: TRBD2

CDR3aa: CATWVEQYF
CDR3nt: TGTGCCACATGGGTCGAGCAGTACTTC
j_gene: TRBJ2-7
v_gene: TRBV21-1
abundance: few
d_gene: NA

CDR3aa: CASSPYRTDYEQYF
CDR3nt: TGTGCCAGCAGTCCATATAGGACCGACTACGAGCAGTACTTC
j_gene: TRBJ2-7
v_gene: TRBV28
abundance: many
d_gene: NA

CDR3aa: CASSLGDRNSPLHF
CDR3nt: TGTGCCAGCAGCTTAGGGGACAGAAATTCACCCCTCCACTTT
j_gene: TRBJ1-6
v_gene: TRBV11-2
abundance: few
d_gene: TRBD1

CDR3aa: CASSLEGLAEYNEQFF
CDR3nt: TGTGCCAGCAGTTTAGAGGGACTAGCGGAGTACAATGAGCAGTTCTTC
j_gene: TRBJ2-1
v_gene: TRBV12-3/TRBV12-4
abundance: NA
d_gene: TRBD2

CDR3aa: CASSALPRDRGSEQPQHF
CDR3nt: TGTGCCAGCAGCGCCCTACCCAGGGACAGGGGCAGCGAACAGCCCCAGCATTTT
j_gene: TRBJ1-5
v_gene: TRBV9
abundance: NA
d_gene: TRBD1

CDR3aa: CASSQFSGGVYEQYF
CDR3nt: TGCGCCAGCAGCCAATTTAGCGGGGGGGTCTACGAGCAGTACTTC
j_gene: TRBJ2-7
v_gene: TRBV4-3
abundance: once
d_gene: TRBD2

CDR3aa: CASSFSRTKNIQYF
CDR3nt: TGTGCCAGCAGTTTTTCGCGAACCAAAAACATTCAGTACTTC
j_gene: TRBJ2-4
v_gene: TRBV27
abundance: few
d_gene: NA

CDR3aa: CASSADRTHQETQYF
CDR3nt: TGTGCCAGCAGCGCGGACAGGACCCACCAAGAGACCCAGTACTTC
j_gene: TRBJ2-5
v_gene: TRBV7-2
abundance: few
d_gene: TRBD1

CDR3aa: CASSPGGNRVSEQYF
CDR3nt: TGTGCCAGCAGCCCAGGTGGGAATAGAGTCTCCGAGCAGTACTTC
j_gene: TRBJ2-7
v_gene: TRBV7-2
abundance: NA
d_gene: NA

CDR3aa: CASSDPGHSYNEQFF
CDR3nt: TGTGCCAGCAGCGATCCGGGCCATTCCTACAATGAGCAGTTCTTC
j_gene: TRBJ2-1
v_gene: TRBV7-9
abundance: few
d_gene: NA

CDR3aa: CSARVAGKAAEAFF
CDR3nt: TGCAGTGCTAGAGTTGCGGGGAAGGCCGCTGAAGCTTTCTTT
j_gene: TRBJ1-1
v_gene: TRBV20-1
abundance: NA
d_gene: NA

CDR3aa: CSVERVANANEQFF
CDR3nt: TGCAGCGTTGAAAGGGTAGCCAATGCCAATGAGCAGTTCTTC
j_gene: TRBJ2-1
v_gene: TRBV29-1
abundance: many
d_gene: NA

CDR3aa: CASSLPLQFEQYF
CDR3nt: TGTGCCAGCAGCCTACCCCTACAATTCGAGCAGTACTTC
j_gene: TRBJ2-7
v_gene: TRBV7-9
abundance: few
d_gene: NA

CDR3aa: CASSPTGLSYNEQFF
CDR3nt: TGCGCCAGCAGCCCCACAGGACTCTCCTACAATGAGCAGTTCTTC
j_gene: TRBJ2-1
v_gene: TRBV5-1
abundance: NA
d_gene: NA

CDR3aa: CASSLVLGTETQYF
CDR3nt: TGTGCCAGCAGCTTAGTCCTGGGTACAGAGACCCAGTACTTC
j_gene: TRBJ2-5
v_gene: TRBV11-2
abundance: few
d_gene: NA

CDR3aa: CSVAGEDLYYEQYF
CDR3nt: TGCAGCGTTGCCGGCGAGGACCTCTACTACGAGCAGTACTTC
j_gene: TRBJ2-7
v_gene: TRBV29-1
abundance: many
d_gene: NA

CDR3aa: CAWTRTGYGELFF
CDR3nt: TGTGCCTGGACCCGGACAGGGTACGGGGAGCTGTTTTTT
j_gene: TRBJ2-2
v_gene: TRBV30
abundance: NA
d_gene: TRBD1

CDR3aa: CASSPPARMSGELFF
CDR3nt: TGTGCCAGCAGCCCCCCGGCCCGGATGTCCGGGGAGCTGTTTTTT
j_gene: TRBJ2-2
v_gene: TRBV12-3/TRBV12-4
abundance: few
d_gene: NA

CDR3aa: CSARTGAEYNEQFF
CDR3nt: TGCAGTGCCAGAACAGGGGCTGAGTACAATGAGCAGTTCTTC
j_gene: TRBJ2-1
v_gene: TRBV20-1
abundance: once
d_gene: TRBD1

CDR3aa: CASSLAPGTEGNTIYF
CDR3nt: TGTGCCAGCAGCTTAGCCCCCGGGACGGAAGGAAACACCATATATTTT
j_gene: TRBJ1-3
v_gene: TRBV7-9
abundance: few
d_gene: NA

CDR3aa: CASSYPRRLPGTDTQYF
CDR3nt: TGTGCCAGCAGTTACCCCCGACGCCTCCCTGGCACAGATACGCAGTATTTT
j_gene: TRBJ2-3
v_gene: TRBV6-5
abundance: NA
d_gene: NA

CDR3aa: CASSVQGTNSPLHF
CDR3nt: TGTGCCAGCAGTGTACAGGGAACGAATTCACCCCTCCACTTT
j_gene: TRBJ1-6
v_gene: TRBV6-1
abundance: NA
d_gene: NA

CDR3aa: CASSSGALSGNTIYF
CDR3nt: TGTGCCAGCAGTTCAGGGGCCCTCTCTGGAAACACCATATATTTT
j_gene: TRBJ1-3
v_gene: TRBV28
abundance: few
d_gene: NA

CDR3aa: CASSQGLPTDTQYF
CDR3nt: TGTGCCAGCAGCCAGGGACTACCCACAGATACGCAGTATTTT
j_gene: TRBJ2-3
v_gene: TRBV3-1
abundance: many
d_gene: TRBD2

CDR3aa: CASSQPGQPFMNTEAFF
CDR3nt: TGTGCCAGCAGCCAGCCGGGTCAGCCATTCATGAACACTGAAGCTTTCTTT
j_gene: TRBJ1-1
v_gene: TRBV4-2
abundance: NA
d_gene: NA

CDR3aa: CASTPSYSRASTEAFF
CDR3nt: TGTGCCAGCACCCCCTCTTATTCAAGGGCAAGCACTGAAGCTTTCTTT
j_gene: TRBJ1-1
v_gene: TRBV12-3/TRBV12-4
abundance: few
d_gene: NA

CDR3aa: CASSQVRGGETQYF
CDR3nt: TGTGCCAGCAGCCAGGTGCGGGGTGGAGAGACCCAGTACTTC
j_gene: TRBJ2-5
v_gene: TRBV3-1
abundance: many
d_gene: NA